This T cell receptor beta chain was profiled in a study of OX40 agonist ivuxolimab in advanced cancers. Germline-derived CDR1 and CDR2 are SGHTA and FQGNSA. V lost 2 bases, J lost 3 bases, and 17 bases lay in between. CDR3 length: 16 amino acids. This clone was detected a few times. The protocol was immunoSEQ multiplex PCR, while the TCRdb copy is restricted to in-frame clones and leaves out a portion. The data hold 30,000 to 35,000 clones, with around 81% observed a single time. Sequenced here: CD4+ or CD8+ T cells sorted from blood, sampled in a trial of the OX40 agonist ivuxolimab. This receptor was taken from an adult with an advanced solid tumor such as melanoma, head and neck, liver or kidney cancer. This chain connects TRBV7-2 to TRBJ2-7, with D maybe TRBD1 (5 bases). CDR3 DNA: TGTGCCAGCAGCTTACACGGCGCAGGGCTGGGCTACGAGCAGTACTTC. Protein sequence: CASSLHGAGLGYEQYF. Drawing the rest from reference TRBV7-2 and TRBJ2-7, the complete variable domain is GAGVSQSPSNKVTEKGKDVELRCDPISGHTALYWYRQSLGQGLEFLIYFQGNSAPDKSGLPSDRFSAERTGGSVSTLTIQRTQQEDSAVYLCASSLHGAGLGYEQYFGPGTRLTVT.